These T cell receptor beta chains were read from a single sample in a study of PD-1 blockade in classical Hodgkin lymphoma. Clones were read by immunoSEQ multiplex PCR, and TCRdb kept only the in-frame ones, dropping some. The repertoire holds around 26,000 clones, with 81% as singletons. The source material was peripheral blood mononuclear cells (PBMCs), sampled before the second cycle of nivolumab. Source of these receptors: a human donor with classical Hodgkin lymphoma. CDR3s include the opening cysteine and the closing phenylalanine or tryptophan. The D gene is left open where the match is weak. Size is omitted from some rows. Given values are once, few, many or a class for expanded clones.

j_call: TRBJ2-1
d_call: -
cdr3_length: 16
v_call: TRBV4-1
clone_size: -
cdr3_aa: CASSQVNMISYNEQFF
cdr3_nt: TGCGCCAGCAGCCAAGTTAATATGATCTCCTACAATGAGCAGTTCTTC

j_call: TRBJ2-2
d_call: TRBD2
cdr3_length: 16
v_call: TRBV13
clone_size: -
cdr3_aa: CASSPQRPAGTGELFF
cdr3_nt: TGTGCCAGCAGCCCCCAACGTCCAGCGGGAACCGGGGAGCTGTTTTTT

j_call: TRBJ2-3
d_call: -
cdr3_length: 13
v_call: TRBV7-2
clone_size: once
cdr3_aa: CASSRLHTDTQYF
cdr3_nt: TGTGCCAGCAGCCGACTCCACACAGATACGCAGTATTTT

j_call: TRBJ2-1
d_call: TRBD2
cdr3_length: 17
v_call: TRBV7-2
clone_size: -
cdr3_aa: CASSFPGIAGGNNEQFF
cdr3_nt: TGTGCCAGCAGCTTCCCGGGGATAGCGGGAGGGAACAATGAGCAGTTCTTC

j_call: TRBJ1-5
d_call: -
cdr3_length: 16
v_call: TRBV2
clone_size: few
cdr3_aa: CASSEGGGRGALPQHF
cdr3_nt: TGTGCCAGCAGTGAAGGCGGGGGTAGAGGGGCCTTGCCCCAGCATTTT

j_call: TRBJ1-2
d_call: -
cdr3_length: 17
v_call: TRBV28
clone_size: -
cdr3_aa: CASSSTQAVGSISGYTF
cdr3_nt: TGTGCCAGCAGTTCCACTCAGGCGGTAGGGTCCATTTCTGGCTACACCTTC

j_call: TRBJ2-1
d_call: TRBD1
cdr3_length: 15
v_call: TRBV30
clone_size: -
cdr3_aa: CAWSSAGGAYNEQFF
cdr3_nt: TGTGCCTGGAGTTCGGCAGGGGGCGCCTACAATGAGCAGTTCTTC

j_call: TRBJ2-5
d_call: -
cdr3_length: 15
v_call: TRBV11-3
clone_size: -
cdr3_aa: CASSLGSTEGETQYF
cdr3_nt: TGTGCCAGCAGCTTAGGATCGACAGAAGGGGAGACCCAGTACTTC

j_call: TRBJ2-5
d_call: TRBD2
cdr3_length: 15
v_call: TRBV11-2
clone_size: -
cdr3_aa: CASSRGLAEQETQYF
cdr3_nt: TGTGCCAGCAGCCGGGGACTAGCGGAACAAGAGACCCAGTACTTC

j_call: TRBJ2-1
d_call: TRBD1
cdr3_length: 16
v_call: TRBV15
clone_size: few
cdr3_aa: CATSRDPEQGYNEQFF
cdr3_nt: TGTGCCACCAGCAGAGATCCAGAACAGGGGTACAATGAGCAGTTCTTC

j_call: TRBJ1-2
d_call: -
cdr3_length: 12
v_call: TRBV29-1
clone_size: -
cdr3_aa: CSVDLPNYGYTF
cdr3_nt: TGCAGCGTTGATTTGCCTAACTATGGCTACACCTTC

j_call: TRBJ2-1
d_call: -
cdr3_length: 16
v_call: TRBV28
clone_size: -
cdr3_aa: CASSPQGFTYYNEQFF
cdr3_nt: TGTGCCAGCAGTCCCCAGGGGTTTACTTACTACAATGAGCAGTTCTTC

j_call: TRBJ2-7
d_call: -
cdr3_length: 15
v_call: TRBV28
clone_size: -
cdr3_aa: CASSRRTSGNYEQYF
cdr3_nt: TGTGCCAGCAGCCGGAGGACCTCCGGGAACTACGAGCAGTACTTC

j_call: TRBJ1-1
d_call: TRBD1
cdr3_length: 14
v_call: TRBV6-4
clone_size: -
cdr3_aa: CASRKTGALDEAFF
cdr3_nt: TGTGCCAGCAGGAAGACAGGGGCCCTGGATGAAGCTTTCTTT

j_call: TRBJ1-5
d_call: -
cdr3_length: 16
v_call: TRBV19
clone_size: -
cdr3_aa: CASSTDWGRVGQPQHF
cdr3_nt: TGTGCCAGTAGCACCGATTGGGGGCGCGTCGGACAGCCCCAGCATTTT

j_call: TRBJ1-2
d_call: TRBD1
cdr3_length: 15
v_call: TRBV5-6
clone_size: once
cdr3_aa: CASSSRDRVLYGYTF
cdr3_nt: TGTGCCAGCAGCTCCCGGGACAGGGTGCTCTATGGCTACACCTTC

j_call: TRBJ2-2
d_call: TRBD2
cdr3_length: 17
v_call: TRBV27
clone_size: -
cdr3_aa: CASSFRTSGTATGELFF
cdr3_nt: TGTGCCAGCAGTTTCCGCACTAGCGGGACTGCCACCGGGGAGCTGTTTTTT

j_call: TRBJ2-7
d_call: TRBD1
cdr3_length: 15
v_call: TRBV5-1
clone_size: -
cdr3_aa: CASSTHGQGNYEQYF
cdr3_nt: TGCGCCAGCAGCACCCATGGACAGGGGAACTACGAGCAGTACTTC

j_call: TRBJ1-3
d_call: -
cdr3_length: 16
v_call: TRBV25-1
clone_size: -
cdr3_aa: CASSEFLASSGNTIYF
cdr3_nt: TGTGCCAGCAGTGAATTCCTGGCCTCCTCTGGAAACACCATATATTTT

j_call: TRBJ1-5
d_call: TRBD1
cdr3_length: 16
v_call: TRBV4-1
clone_size: -
cdr3_aa: CASSQEEGARNQPQHF
cdr3_nt: TGCGCCAGCAGCCAAGAAGAGGGGGCCCGCAATCAGCCCCAGCATTTT

j_call: TRBJ2-2
d_call: -
cdr3_length: 18
v_call: TRBV21-1
clone_size: -
cdr3_aa: CASSKRGTSGRAFGELFF
cdr3_nt: TGTGCCAGCAGCAAAAGGGGGACTAGCGGGAGGGCCTTCGGGGAGCTGTTTTTT

j_call: TRBJ2-1
d_call: -
cdr3_length: 15
v_call: TRBV7-2
clone_size: -
cdr3_aa: CASSLVWDGVNEQFF
cdr3_nt: TGTGCCAGCAGCTTAGTTTGGGATGGGGTCAATGAGCAGTTCTTC

j_call: TRBJ2-7
d_call: TRBD2
cdr3_length: 15
v_call: TRBV28
clone_size: once
cdr3_aa: CASSLLAGGPYEQYF
cdr3_nt: TGTGCCAGCAGTTTATTGGCGGGAGGGCCGTACGAGCAGTACTTC

j_call: TRBJ2-7
d_call: TRBD2
cdr3_length: 16
v_call: TRBV14
clone_size: -
cdr3_aa: CASSQDPGGGMYEQYF
cdr3_nt: TGTGCCAGCAGCCAAGATCCCGGGGGGGGCATGTACGAGCAGTACTTC

j_call: TRBJ2-5
d_call: TRBD2
cdr3_length: 15
v_call: TRBV7-9
clone_size: -
cdr3_aa: CASRSTSGSQETQYF
cdr3_nt: TGTGCCAGCAGGTCGACTAGCGGGAGCCAAGAGACCCAGTACTTC

j_call: TRBJ2-3
d_call: TRBD1
cdr3_length: 15
v_call: TRBV19
clone_size: -
cdr3_aa: CASSPGTGLTDTQYF
cdr3_nt: TGTGCCAGTAGTCCCGGGACAGGGTTGACAGATACGCAGTATTTT

j_call: TRBJ1-1
d_call: -
cdr3_length: 15
v_call: TRBV2
clone_size: -
cdr3_aa: CASSEVAAGGTEAFF
cdr3_nt: TGTGCCAGCAGTGAAGTAGCGGCTGGGGGCACTGAAGCTTTCTTT

j_call: TRBJ2-2
d_call: -
cdr3_length: 16
v_call: TRBV2
clone_size: -
cdr3_aa: CASSMGAPNLSGELFF
cdr3_nt: TGTGCCAGCTCAATGGGGGCGCCGAATCTCTCCGGGGAGCTGTTTTTT

j_call: TRBJ1-2
d_call: -
cdr3_length: 12
v_call: TRBV29-1
clone_size: -
cdr3_aa: CSVVGTLDGYTF
cdr3_nt: TGCAGCGTTGTAGGGACTCTAGATGGCTACACCTTC

j_call: TRBJ2-1
d_call: -
cdr3_length: 10
v_call: TRBV20-1
clone_size: -
cdr3_aa: CSALRGRQFF
cdr3_nt: TGCAGTGCCCTGAGGGGCAGGCAGTTCTTC

j_call: TRBJ1-5
d_call: -
cdr3_length: 13
v_call: TRBV2
clone_size: once
cdr3_aa: CASSEQGRQPQHF
cdr3_nt: TGTGCCAGCAGTGAACAGGGGAGGCAGCCCCAGCATTTT

j_call: TRBJ2-3
d_call: TRBD2
cdr3_length: 16
v_call: TRBV4-1
clone_size: -
cdr3_aa: CASSQDSAGSSDTQYF
cdr3_nt: TGCGCCAGCAGCCAAGACTCAGCGGGAAGCTCAGATACGCAGTATTTT

j_call: TRBJ2-5
d_call: -
cdr3_length: 12
v_call: TRBV7-7
clone_size: medium-sized
cdr3_aa: CASSLGQETQYF
cdr3_nt: TGTGCTAGCAGCTTAGGTCAAGAGACCCAGTACTTC

j_call: TRBJ2-5
d_call: TRBD2
cdr3_length: 15
v_call: TRBV4-1
clone_size: -
cdr3_aa: CASSQGLVMKETQYF
cdr3_nt: TGCGCCAGCAGCCAGGGACTAGTGATGAAAGAGACCCAGTACTTC

j_call: TRBJ1-5
d_call: -
cdr3_length: 14
v_call: TRBV19
clone_size: -
cdr3_aa: CASSTLQARQPQHF
cdr3_nt: TGTGCCAGTAGTACACTACAGGCTCGCCAGCCCCAGCATTTT